A single sample is the source of the 31 T cell receptor beta chains below, sequenced in a study of T cells in Graves' hyperthyroidism and ophthalmopathy. Amplified TCR beta CDR3 regions came from RNA transcripts. When the TCR CDR3 underwent first-round RT-PCR, the HTBI primer set was used. TCRdb used MiXCR to reprocess the multiplex PCR reads, holding one entry per CDR3 protein. The repertoire holds roughly 570,000 distinct CDR3 sequences, with roughly 46% as singletons. The sample taken for sequencing was peripheral blood or thyroid tissue (not recorded which). The receptors stem from an adult woman with Graves' disease, either hyperthyroidism or ophthalmopathy (not recorded which).

V usage is TRBV5-1 and J usage is TRBJ2-7; D may be TRBD1 (6 bases). Trimming cost V 0 bases and J 5 bases, with 12 bases left between them. Per germline, CDR1 SGHRS and CDR2 YFSETQ. The CDR3 consists of 14 residues. Here the CDR3 DNA reads TGCGCCAGCAGCTTGGGTCCAGGGGTGGACGAGCAGTACTTC. Translating it yields CASSLGPGVDEQYF.

This clonotype was seen many times. The rearrangement joins TRBV12-3 or TRBV12-4 to TRBJ2-2; D gene unclear. CDR3 length: 13 amino acids. V was clipped by 11 bases and J by 4 bases, with 14 bases between them. This chain's CDR3 is CALSSPGTGELFF. The CDR3 coding sequence is TGTGCCCTTTCGTCGCCGGGCACCGGGGAGCTGTTTTTT.

The chain recombines TRBV15 with TRBJ1-4; the D gene is possibly TRBD1 (5 bases). The CDR3 covers 14 residues. Germline V gene lookup returns CDR1 LNHNV and CDR2 YYDKDF (reference sequence). V was cut by 5 bases and J by 10 bases, with 17 bases left in between. The chain's CDR3 is CATSLGGSQGKLFF. CDR3 DNA: TGTGCCACCAGCCTCGGGGGTAGCCAGGGAAAACTGTTTTTT.

Comment on this clonotype: A read error may produce the germline difference seen at one junction end. The chain joins TRBV27 to TRBJ2-7; D remains unclear. Germline V lookup: CDR1 MNHEY, CDR2 SMNVEV (reference sequence). The CDR3 length is 14 residues. CDR3 amino acids: CASILFAGAYEQYF. In DNA, the CDR3 is TGTGCCAGCATTTTATTCGCAGGAGCCTACGAGCAGTACTTC.

This clonotype was found a few times. The chain employs TRBV7-2 and TRBJ1-1; D is possibly TRBD1 (6 bases). Deletions cut 6 bases from V and 10 bases from J, with 18 bases between. From germline, CDR1 is SGHTA and CDR2 FQGNSA. This CDR3 region has 13 residues. CDR3 sequence: CASRPTGYGLAFF. The CDR3 DNA reads TGTGCCAGCAGGCCAACAGGGTACGGGTTAGCTTTCTTT.

In this sample, this clonotype turned up a few times. Since a much larger clone is just one base distant, this may be a read error. This chain connects TRBV5-1 to TRBJ2-7, with D uncertain. This CDR3 comprises 12 residues. The germline V gene has CDR1 SGHRS and CDR2 YFSETQ. The CDR3 protein is CANSLIPDEQYF. CDR3 coding DNA: TGCGCCAACAGCTTGATCCCAGACGAGCAGTACTTC.

V is TRBV25-1 and J is TRBJ2-5, with D possibly being TRBD1 or TRBD2 (5 bases each). The germline CDR1 and CDR2 sequences are MGHDK and SYGVNS. CDR3 size: 15 residues. V was pared by 2 bases and J by 5 bases, with 15 bases between. CDR3 DNA: TGTGCCAGCAGTGAAGCCGGGGCGATGTGGGAGACCCAGTACTTC. The encoded protein is CASSEAGAMWETQYF.

CDR3 nucleotides: TGTGCCAGCAGCCAAAGCCACGAGCAGTACTTC. The encoded protein is CASSQSHEQYF. The chain combines TRBV3-1 with TRBJ2-7; D is uncertain. V lost 2 bases and J lost 5, with 4 bases in between. This CDR3 has 11 amino acids. Germline CDR1 and CDR2: LGHDT and YNNKEL (reference sequence).

This chain uses TRBV10-3 with TRBJ1-1; D might be TRBD1 (5 bases). Trimming cost V 2 bases and J 6 bases, with 10 bases left between them. Germline assignment: CDR1 ENHRY and CDR2 SYGVKD. The CDR3 runs to 13 residues. CDR3 in amino acids: CAISEGWGAEAFF. In DNA, the CDR3 is TGTGCCATCAGTGAGGGATGGGGGGCTGAAGCTTTCTTT.

The count of this clonotype is one. The V and J genes are TRBV7-8 and TRBJ2-2; either TRBD1 or TRBD2 may supply D (5 bases each). In germline, CDR1 is SGHVS, CDR2 FQNEAQ. This CDR3 contains 15 residues. Trimming removed 6 bases from V and 3 bases from J, with 14 bases in between. The CDR3: CASRTGRMYTGELFF. CDR3 DNA sequence: TGTGCCAGCAGGACGGGACGGATGTACACCGGGGAGCTGTTTTTT.

The V call is TRBV7-2, the J call TRBJ2-5, with TRBD2 matching over 9 bases. V shed 1 base, J shed 5 bases, and the junction held 14 bases outside the gene matches. The CDR3 sequence is 18 residues long. In germline, CDR1 is SGHTA, CDR2 FQGNSA. The CDR3 coding sequence is TGTGCCAGCAGCTTAGGTGGGACTAGCTACCCCGGAGGGGAGACCCAGTACTTC. Translation gives CASSLGGTSYPGGETQYF.

This clonotype was observed a few times. The V and J genes are TRBV7-3 and TRBJ2-7; TRBD2 matches 11 bases. Judging by the DNA end, TRBJ2-1 fits better; the J call may be wrong. Germline values: CDR1 SGHTA, CDR2 FQGTGA. The CDR3 sequence is 16 residues long. DNA of the CDR3: TGTGCCAGCAGCCCCCTACCGGGACTAGCGGCCAATGAGCAGTTCTTC. This encodes CASSPLPGLAANEQFF.

Comment on this clonotype: Compared with germline, one end of the junction differs, possibly owing to a read error. The J gene is TRBJ1-1, the V gene TRBV10-3; D is uncertain. This CDR3 contains 14 residues. In germline, CDR1 is ENHRY, CDR2 SYGVKD. The DNA for the CDR3 is TGTGCCAGCAGTTCGGGCAGGAGGAACACTGAAGCTTTCTTT. Its protein is CASSSGRRNTEAFF.

Points on this clonotype: The CDR3 does not end in the conserved phenylalanine or tryptophan, so this is likely a read error. It is unclear where the CDR3 begins or ends on the DNA, so no DNA is shown, and the CDR3 is as TCRdb lists it. V usage is TRBV9 and J usage is TRBJ1-4. Germline values: CDR1 SGDLS, CDR2 YYNGEE. From its first to its last residue, the CDR3 has 8 amino acids. CDR3 sequence: CASSVAYG.

This clonotype was seen a single time. This chain links TRBV9 with TRBJ2-2; 7 nucleotides line up with TRBD1. This CDR3 has 16 residues. Unmatched junction bases numbered 6, after V lost 4 bases and J lost 0 bases. The V gene's germline CDR1 is SGDLS and CDR2 YYNGEE. CDR3 loop: CASSLSGQPNTGELFF. The CDR3 coding sequence is TGTGCCAGCAGCCTCTCGGGACAGCCGAACACCGGGGAGCTGTTTTTT.

The table lists this clonotype with many counts. For the CDR3, the DNA is TGTGCCAGCAGCCCGGGACAAATTAACACTGAAGCTTTCTTT. Protein sequence: CASSPGQINTEAFF. The chain links TRBV7-8 to TRBJ1-1; TRBD1 might be the D (6 bases). This CDR3 comprises 14 residues. V was cut by 5 bases and J by 2 bases, with 12 bases left in between. Germline CDR1 reads SGHVS; CDR2 reads FQNEAQ.

This clonotype occurred many times. CDR3 in DNA: TGTGCCAGCAGTTCCGGACAGGGAACAACCTCCTATGGCTACACCTTC. Its translation is CASSSGQGTTSYGYTF. The chain is built from TRBV6-6 and TRBJ1-2; 8 bases align to TRBD1. With 4 bases clipped from V and 4 bases from J, the junction kept 11 bases outside the gene matches. CDR3 length equals 16 residues. The germline V gene encodes CDR1 MNHNY and CDR2 SVGAGI (reference sequence).

This clonotype was recorded only once. The chain is built from TRBV25-1 and TRBJ2-5, with TRBD1 matching 11 bases. CDR3 length: 17 amino acids. Trimming removed 5 bases from V and 7 bases from J; junction bases left unmatched: 15. CDR1 is MGHDK and CDR2 is SYGVNS in the germline V gene. The CDR3 loop reads CASSFNSWDRGSGTQYF. The CDR3 nucleotides read TGTGCCAGCAGTTTCAATTCTTGGGACAGGGGGAGCGGGACCCAGTACTTC.

The chain employs TRBV2 and TRBJ1-5; D gene uncertain. Germline CDR1 reads SNHLY; CDR2 reads FYNNEI. V was trimmed by 7 bases and J by 3 bases, leaving 16 bases between them. CDR3 length: 15 residues. The CDR3 DNA is TGTGCCAGCACCCCGGGCCCTAGCCTCAATCAGCCCCAGCATTTT. The encoded protein is CASTPGPSLNQPQHF.

This clonotype was seen repeatedly, ten times or more. The rearrangement uses TRBV12-5 and TRBJ1-2; the D gene is possibly TRBD1 (5 bases). V was shortened by 3 bases and J by 8 bases, with 16 bases between the two germline ends. The CDR3 is made up of 14 amino acids. Germline CDR1 is LGHNT and CDR2 is FRNRAP. This CDR3 is CASGFGTGRQGYTF. CDR3 bases: TGTGCTAGTGGTTTCGGGACTGGAAGGCAAGGCTACACCTTC.

The sample holds many counts of this clonotype. The chain combines TRBV4-2 with TRBJ2-7, with TRBD1 matching over 8 bases. This CDR3 contains 16 residues. Unmatched junction bases numbered 5, after V lost 0 bases and J lost 1 base. Per the germline V gene, CDR1 is LGHNA and CDR2 is YNFKEQ. As DNA, the CDR3 is TGTGCCAGCAGCCAAGATCTGGGGACAGGTTCCTACGAGCAGTACTTC. Amino acid sequence: CASSQDLGTGSYEQYF.

Ten or more counts support this clonotype. The V gene is TRBV30, the J gene TRBJ1-2; no definite D call. V was cut by 5 bases and J by 1 base, with 17 bases left in between. CDR1 GTSNPN and CDR2 SVGIG come from the germline V gene (reference sequence). The CDR3 has 15 residues. CDR3 nucleotide sequence: TGTGCCTGGGCGCTAAGGGTGAGGTATAACTATGGCTACACCTTC. As protein: CAWALRVRYNYGYTF.

This rearrangement joins TRBV7-2 to TRBJ1-6; D is uncertain. The CDR3 covers 14 residues. The V and J ends lost 1 base and 8 bases respectively, with 9 bases between them. Germline CDR1 SGHTA, CDR2 FQGNSA. CDR3 coding DNA: TGTGCCAGCAGCTTAGGGAGTCGGGATTCACCCCTCCACTTT. Translated: CASSLGSRDSPLHF.

In this sample, this clonotype turned up many times. The CDR3 sequence is CASSEQDQPQHF. DNA for the CDR3: TGCGCCAGCAGCGAACAGGATCAGCCCCAGCATTTT. V is TRBV10-2 and J is TRBJ1-5, with D tentatively TRBD1 (5 bases). V dropped 6 bases and J dropped 5 bases, with 8 bases sitting between them. Germline V gene sequence: CDR1 WSHSY, CDR2 SAAADI. This CDR3 has 12 amino acids.

This clonotype has only a few counts. This rearrangement joins TRBV10-3 to TRBJ2-7; D may be TRBD1 (6 bases). Germline values: CDR1 ENHRY, CDR2 SYGVKD. Trimming stripped 4 bases from V and 6 bases from J, with 19 bases between. This CDR3 has 15 residues. For the CDR3, the DNA is TGTGCCATCAGTGGACTTGGCCAGGGGAGTCGCGAGCAGTACTTC. Its protein product is CAISGLGQGSREQYF.

The chain links TRBV6-5 to TRBJ2-7; 9 bases are a match to TRBD1. Trimming took 6 bases from V and 11 from J; bases not matched to a gene: 5. The CDR3 loop spans 11 amino acids. CDR1 is MNHEY and CDR2 is SVGAGI in the germline V gene. CDR3 sequence: CASSRTGDEYF. The CDR3 nucleotides are TGTGCCAGCAGCCGGACAGGGGATGAGTACTTC.

The V call is TRBV10-3, the J call TRBJ1-1, with 7 bases identical to TRBD1. Germline lookup yields CDR1 ENHRY and CDR2 SYGVKD. J was trimmed by 11 bases and V by 2 bases; bases with no gene match: 5. CDR3 length: 12 amino acids. CDR3 protein: CAISERNRGAFF. In DNA form, the CDR3 reads TGTGCCATCAGTGAGAGAAACAGGGGTGCTTTCTTT.

The table lists this clonotype with many counts. V and J are TRBV6-2 or TRBV6-3 and TRBJ2-7; TRBD2 matches at 13 bases. After removal of 5 bases from V and 6 bases from J, the junction contained 4 bases not matched to a gene. This CDR3 has 14 residues. Germline CDR1 is MNHEY and CDR2 is SVGEGT. CDR3 sequence (DNA): TGTGCCAGCAGTACTACTAGCGGGAGGGTCGAGCAGTACTTC. This gives the protein CASSTTSGRVEQYF.

This clonotype appeared many times. The genes are TRBV5-1 and TRBJ2-2, with D perhaps matching TRBD1 (6 bases). The CDR3 is made up of 14 amino acids. V was pared by 1 base and J by 4 bases, with 8 bases between. The germline CDR1 and CDR2 sequences are SGHRS and YFSETQ. The CDR3, as DNA: TGCGCCAGCAGCTTGACAGGGACCACCGGGGAGCTGTTTTTT. This translates into CASSLTGTTGELFF. Full variable domain (remainder filled in from reference TRBV5-1 and TRBJ2-2): KAGVTQTPRYLIKTRGQQVTLSCSPISGHRSVSWYQQTPGQGLQFLFEYFSETQRNKGNFPGRFSGRQFSNSRSEMNVSTLELGDSALYLCASSLTGTTGELFFGEGSRLTVL.

The chain links TRBV10-3 to TRBJ1-6; D unresolved. CDR1 ENHRY and CDR2 SYGVKD come from the germline V gene. V was clipped by 2 bases and J by 5 bases, with 4 bases between them. The CDR3 spans 13 residues. The CDR3 reads CAISELDNSPLHF. CDR3 in DNA: TGTGCCATCAGTGAGCTGGATAATTCACCCCTCCACTTT.

As regards this clonotype: No conserved phenylalanine or tryptophan is present at the end of the CDR3, so a read error is the likely explanation. Because the CDR3's place on the DNA is in doubt, the DNA is left out and the CDR3 is given as listed by TCRdb. The chain has TRBV20-1 and TRBJ2-6. Germline assignment: CDR1 DFQATT and CDR2 SNEGSKA (reference sequence). The CDR3 has 17 residues if both end residues are counted. The CDR3 sequence: CSARDIGHHSGANVLVL.